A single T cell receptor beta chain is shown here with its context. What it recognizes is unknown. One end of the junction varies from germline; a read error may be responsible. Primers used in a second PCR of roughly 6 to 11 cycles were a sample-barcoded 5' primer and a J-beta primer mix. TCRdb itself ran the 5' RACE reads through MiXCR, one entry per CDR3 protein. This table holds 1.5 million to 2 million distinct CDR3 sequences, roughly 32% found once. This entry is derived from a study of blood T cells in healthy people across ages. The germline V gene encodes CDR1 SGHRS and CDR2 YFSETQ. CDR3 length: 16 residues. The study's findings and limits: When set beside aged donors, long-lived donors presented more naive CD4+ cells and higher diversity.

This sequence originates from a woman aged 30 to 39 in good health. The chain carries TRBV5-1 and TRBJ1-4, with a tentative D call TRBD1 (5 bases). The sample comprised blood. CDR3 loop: CASSFSPGIASEKRFF. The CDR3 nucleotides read TGCGCCAGCAGCTTTTCGCCAGGGATCGCTAGTGAAAAACGGTTTTTT.